The clone carrying this T cell receptor beta chain was detected many times. What it recognizes is unknown. V shed 0 bases and J shed 0 bases, with 11 bases lying between them. Germline V gene data show CDR1 as SGHRS and CDR2 as YFSETQ. The CDR3 is made up of 16 amino acids. The entry originates in a study of T-cell reconstitution after alpha-beta-depleted transplantation in children. Preparation of the TCRbeta library involved a method that used unique molecular identifiers. TCRdb called the PCR reads again in MiXCR, with one record for every CDR3 protein. The sample includes around 700,000 distinct CDR3 sequences, around 12% of them seen just once. Findings and limits, study-wide: Expanded graft clones numbering several hundred reportedly gave rise to alpha-beta T cells about two months after transplant. Newly made T cells mostly supplied T-cell counts and diversity one year after transplant.

The genes are TRBV5-1 and TRBJ2-3, with a possible D match to TRBD2 (5 bases). This sequence was found in a girl aged 2 to 9 with congenital amegakaryocytic thrombocytopenia, due to receive a stem cell transplant. This material consisted of PBMCs, taken before TCRalphabeta/CD19-depleted stem cell transplant. The CDR3 DNA is TGCGCCAGCAGCTTGGGTCGGGAAGGGAGCACAGATACGCAGTATTTT. Residues: CASSLGREGSTDTQYF.